This T cell receptor (beta chain) was identified in a study of blood T cell repertoires in COVID-19. Overall study context: PBMCs, B-cell-depleted T cells, or T cells provided the cDNA or gDNA that made up the material.

This clone occurred a few times. This table comes from immunoSEQ multiplex PCR, and its TCRdb copy is limited to in-frame clones, with some not included. The repertoire holds about 200,000 clones, with 82% as singletons. Germline loops: CDR1 SNHLY, CDR2 FYNNEI. This CDR3 comprises 16 residues. J lost 4 bases, V lost 4 bases, and 10 bases had no gene match. The material sequenced was peripheral blood. The receptor was derived from an older woman with COVID-19, enrolled during active disease. The genes are TRBV2 and TRBJ1-3, with 7 bases aligning to TRBD1. The CDR3 nucleotides read TGTGCCAGCAGTGCCCAGGGGGGACTCTCAGGAAACACCATATATTTT. This sequence encodes CASSAQGGLSGNTIYF.